Presented here are 5 T cell receptor beta chains from one specimen sequenced in a study of vaccination and CD4 T cells after COVID-19. Their recognized antigens are unknown. Treatment given: roughly ten-day PBMC culture with coronavirus spike peptide pools or control peptides (ViraFEST assay). Sequence data for DNA of cultured CD4+ T cells were generated by the Oncomine TCR Beta short-read assay. TCRdb ran MiXCR on the PCR reads and lists one entry per CDR3 protein. The sample records 16,000 or so distinct CDR3 sequences, about 50% being singletons. The sample was CD4+ T cells from blood, cultured in vitro. All receptors derive from a human donor who had recovered from COVID-19.

The V and J genes are TRBV6-1 and TRBJ1-5; D unresolved. V shed 1 base and J shed 5 bases, with 9 bases lying between them. The CDR3 spans 14 residues. Germline-derived CDR1 and CDR2 are MNHNS and SASEGT. The CDR3 reads CASSEGSRHQPQHF. The CDR3 nucleotides read TGTGCCAGCAGTGAAGGGTCTCGACATCAGCCCCAGCATTTT.

A few counts support this clonotype. This chain joins TRBV20-1 and TRBJ1-1; D perhaps matches TRBD1 (6 bases). Trimming shortened V by 3 bases and J by 1 base, and 12 bases separated the two germline ends. Germline-derived CDR1 and CDR2 are DFQATT and SNEGSKA (reference sequence). There are 14 residues in the CDR3. CDR3 nucleotides: TGCAGTGCTAGCCCGGGGGCGAAGAACACTGAAGCTTTCTTT. It is translated as CSASPGAKNTEAFF.

The sample holds a few counts of this clonotype. This sequence joins TRBV20-1 and TRBJ2-5; 8 nucleotides align to TRBD2. This CDR3 is built from 15 residues. CDR1 and CDR2 (germline): DFQATT, SNEGSKA (reference sequence). The ends lost 3 bases at V and 4 bases at J; junction bases unmatched: 10. The CDR3, as DNA: TGCAGTGCTAGCCCCTCCGCCGGGGGGGTAGAGACCCAGTACTTC. This codes for CSASPSAGGVETQYF.

CDR3 residues: CASSRRTGRDTEAFF. The CDR3 coding sequence is TGTGCCAGCAGTCGGAGGACAGGGAGGGACACTGAAGCTTTCTTT. This chain links TRBV12-3 or TRBV12-4 with TRBJ1-1, with 8 bases matching TRBD1. This CDR3 comprises 15 residues. Trimming cost V 5 bases and J 3 bases; bases outside gene matches: 8.

This sequence joins TRBV27 and TRBJ1-2; 8 nucleotides match TRBD1. The trim removed 5 bases at V and 7 bases at J, leaving 15 bases unmatched. Germline values: CDR1 MNHEY, CDR2 SMNVEV (reference sequence). CDR3 length: 16 residues. The CDR3 sequence: CASSASTGAVGGGYTF. CDR3 DNA: TGTGCCAGCAGTGCCTCGACAGGGGCGGTTGGGGGTGGCTACACCTTC.